Listed below are T cell receptor beta chains from one sample, sequenced in a study of T-cell reconstitution after alpha-beta-depleted transplantation in children. TCRdb re-derived calls from the PCR reads in MiXCR, one entry per CDR3 protein. The table lists a few hundred thousand distinct CDR3 sequences, around 25% of them singletons. Material: PBMCs, mostly from graft donor cells, obtained 180 days after TCRalphabeta/CD19-depleted stem cell transplant. The source of these receptors is a male patient aged 10-17 years who had a stem cell transplant for acute lymphoblastic leukemia, so the T cells may come from the graft donor. CDR3s include the opening cysteine and the closing phenylalanine or tryptophan. Fields, in order: clone size, V gene, D gene, J gene, CDR3 protein, CDR3 DNA. D genes are given only for firm matches. Clone size is shown for a subset of rows, as once, few, many or a class of expanded clone.

clone_size: NA
v_call: TRBV3-1
d_call: TRBD2
j_call: TRBJ2-3
cdr3_aa: CASSQAGGADTQYF
cdr3_nt: TGTGCCAGCAGCCAAGCCGGGGGGGCAGATACGCAGTATTTT

clone_size: few
v_call: TRBV9
d_call: NA
j_call: TRBJ2-6
cdr3_aa: CASSFQYTGANVLTF
cdr3_nt: TGTGCCAGCAGCTTTCAGTATACTGGGGCCAACGTCCTGACTTTC

clone_size: NA
v_call: TRBV25-1
d_call: NA
j_call: TRBJ1-5
cdr3_aa: CASSERGWFDQPQHF
cdr3_nt: TGTGCCAGCAGTGAAAGGGGGTGGTTCGATCAGCCCCAGCATTTT

clone_size: NA
v_call: TRBV5-1
d_call: TRBD1
j_call: TRBJ2-7
cdr3_aa: CASSYQTGGFSEQYF
cdr3_nt: TGCGCCAGCAGCTACCAGACAGGGGGCTTCTCCGAGCAGTACTTC

clone_size: many
v_call: TRBV7-6
d_call: NA
j_call: TRBJ2-1
cdr3_aa: CASSRTPQEQFF
cdr3_nt: TGTGCCAGCAGCCGGACGCCTCAGGAGCAGTTCTTC

clone_size: few
v_call: TRBV27
d_call: NA
j_call: TRBJ2-3
cdr3_aa: CASSFTYITDTQYF
cdr3_nt: TGTGCCAGCAGTTTTACCTATATCACAGATACGCAGTATTTT

clone_size: few
v_call: TRBV12-3/TRBV12-4
d_call: NA
j_call: TRBJ1-2
cdr3_aa: CASSFGLPLNYGYTF
cdr3_nt: TGTGCCAGCAGTTTTGGACTACCCCTAAACTATGGCTACACCTTC

clone_size: NA
v_call: TRBV4-1
d_call: NA
j_call: TRBJ2-5
cdr3_aa: CASSQTEETQYF
cdr3_nt: TGCGCCAGCAGCCAAACGGAAGAGACCCAGTACTTC

clone_size: few
v_call: TRBV6-5
d_call: TRBD1
j_call: TRBJ2-7
cdr3_aa: CASSYGDRGLHEQYF
cdr3_nt: TGTGCCAGCAGTTACGGGGACAGGGGGCTTCACGAGCAGTACTTC

clone_size: NA
v_call: TRBV28
d_call: NA
j_call: TRBJ2-7
cdr3_aa: CAGGKFYEQYF
cdr3_nt: TGTGCCGGCGGGAAGTTCTACGAGCAGTACTTC

clone_size: NA
v_call: TRBV5-1
d_call: TRBD2
j_call: TRBJ2-5
cdr3_aa: CASSVRGRGETQYF
cdr3_nt: TGCGCCAGCAGCGTCCGCGGGAGGGGAGAGACCCAGTACTTC

clone_size: NA
v_call: TRBV20-1
d_call: TRBD2
j_call: TRBJ2-7
cdr3_aa: CSVPTGRLAGPYEQYF
cdr3_nt: TGCAGTGTCCCGACAGGTAGACTAGCGGGGCCCTACGAGCAGTACTTC

clone_size: NA
v_call: TRBV2
d_call: TRBD2
j_call: TRBJ2-3
cdr3_aa: CASSGMFGAGVEDTQYF
cdr3_nt: TGTGCCAGCAGTGGGATGTTCGGGGCGGGAGTAGAAGATACGCAGTATTTT

clone_size: few
v_call: TRBV10-1
d_call: TRBD2
j_call: TRBJ2-3
cdr3_aa: CASSDGAGDRDTQYF
cdr3_nt: TGCGCCAGCAGTGATGGAGCGGGGGATCGAGATACGCAGTATTTT

clone_size: many
v_call: TRBV7-2
d_call: NA
j_call: TRBJ2-7
cdr3_aa: CASSFTSSYEQYF
cdr3_nt: TGTGCCAGCAGCTTCACTAGCAGCTACGAGCAGTACTTC

clone_size: NA
v_call: TRBV5-1
d_call: NA
j_call: TRBJ2-4
cdr3_aa: CASSLSGGLENIQYF
cdr3_nt: TGCGCCAGCAGTCTCTCGGGGGGCCTAGAAAACATTCAGTACTTC

clone_size: few
v_call: TRBV6-1
d_call: TRBD2
j_call: TRBJ2-7
cdr3_aa: CASKRTSGSYEQYF
cdr3_nt: TGTGCCAGCAAACGGACTAGCGGCTCCTACGAGCAGTACTTC

clone_size: NA
v_call: TRBV18
d_call: NA
j_call: TRBJ2-3
cdr3_aa: CASSPSLTLYIGDTQYF
cdr3_nt: TGTGCCAGCTCACCATCCCTTACCTTGTATATTGGAGATACGCAGTATTTT

clone_size: NA
v_call: TRBV29-1
d_call: TRBD1
j_call: TRBJ1-2
cdr3_aa: CSVWDSHRGYGYTF
cdr3_nt: TGCAGCGTTTGGGACAGCCACCGGGGGTATGGCTACACCTTC

clone_size: few
v_call: TRBV27
d_call: TRBD1
j_call: TRBJ1-2
cdr3_aa: CASSLSSTGGGYGYTF
cdr3_nt: TGTGCCAGCAGTTTATCGTCTACAGGGGGCGGCTATGGCTACACCTTC

clone_size: NA
v_call: TRBV5-1
d_call: NA
j_call: TRBJ2-3
cdr3_aa: CASNRGADTQYF
cdr3_nt: TGCGCCAGCAACCGGGGTGCAGATACGCAGTATTTT

clone_size: NA
v_call: TRBV10-3
d_call: NA
j_call: TRBJ2-5
cdr3_aa: CAISESLQETQYF
cdr3_nt: TGTGCCATCAGTGAGTCTCTACAAGAGACCCAGTACTTC

clone_size: NA
v_call: TRBV14
d_call: NA
j_call: TRBJ2-7
cdr3_aa: CASSQDNGPYEQYF
cdr3_nt: TGTGCCAGCAGCCAAGATAACGGACCGTACGAGCAGTACTTC

clone_size: few
v_call: TRBV25-1
d_call: NA
j_call: TRBJ2-7
cdr3_aa: CASSESHGGPGEQYF
cdr3_nt: TGTGCCAGCAGTGAAAGTCACGGGGGACCCGGCGAGCAGTACTTC

clone_size: NA
v_call: TRBV28
d_call: NA
j_call: TRBJ2-2
cdr3_aa: CASSLPGVTGELFF
cdr3_nt: TGTGCCAGCAGTCTCCCGGGGGTCACCGGGGAGCTGTTTTTT

clone_size: NA
v_call: TRBV5-1
d_call: TRBD1
j_call: TRBJ2-3
cdr3_aa: CASSLVGDRATDTQYF
cdr3_nt: TGCGCCAGCAGCTTGGTAGGGGACAGGGCAACAGATACGCAGTATTTT

clone_size: few
v_call: TRBV10-2
d_call: TRBD1
j_call: TRBJ1-3
cdr3_aa: CASSDSGTGWGDTIYF
cdr3_nt: TGCGCCAGCAGTGATTCTGGGACAGGGTGGGGTGACACCATATATTTT